This T cell receptor beta chain was recovered during a study of blood T cells in healthy people across ages. Germline V gene sequence: CDR1 DFQATT, CDR2 SNEGSKA (reference sequence). CDR3 length equals 15 residues. Trimming took 0 bases from V and 3 from J; bases not matched to a gene: 8. A second PCR of about 7 to 11 cycles used a sample-barcoded 5' primer and a J-beta primer mix. TCRdb fed the 5' RACE reads into MiXCR, producing one record per CDR3 protein. Among 750,000 to 950,000 distinct CDR3 sequences listed, approximately 53% were seen once. This clonotype was detected a few times. The sequencing sample was made of blood. V usage is TRBV20-1 and J usage is TRBJ2-7; 7 bases fit TRBD2. This TCR was sampled from a man older than 75 in good health. The CDR3 loop reads CSARDSASGIYEQYF. The CDR3 nucleotides read TGCAGTGCTAGAGATTCGGCTAGCGGTATCTACGAGCAGTACTTC.